This entry features one T cell receptor beta chain sequence. Its antigen is still unknown. Base qualities were left out, and no much larger clone turns up one base away. In the ViraFEST assay, PBMC were stimulated with viral peptide pools, and TCR sequencing was then used to find antigen-specific CD4+ T cell clonotypes based on their expansion. After approximately eleven days of culture, CD4+ T cells were isolated with the EasySep CD4+ T cell isolation kit. The absence of prior SARS-CoV-2 infection in healthy vaccine recipients was confirmed by negative nucleocapsid antibodies before and after vaccination. Two million PBMC per well were cultured in IMDM with about 5.1% human AB serum, about 9.4 IU/ml IL-2 and gentamicin, plus 10 ug/ml peptides. Half of the culture medium was replaced with fresh IL-2-containing medium on days 3 and 7. Unless noted otherwise, every peptide stimulation condition was cultured in triplicate wells. PBMC were separated from whole blood using Ficoll-Paque Plus gradient centrifugation and were then either cryopreserved at -140C or used fresh. The overlapping peptide pools covered the spike proteins of SARS-CoV-2 and of the common cold coronaviruses HCoV-NL63, HCoV-OC43 and HCoV-229E. Genomic DNA was extracted from cultured CD4+ T cells with the QIAamp micro DNA kit.

The sample originates from a study of vaccination effects on CD4 cells after COVID-19 (dated by TCRdb to the early 2020s). General notes on the study: Participants received two doses of either the BNT162b2 or the mRNA-1273 mRNA SARS-CoV-2 vaccine. SARS-CoV-2 spike-specific CD4+ TCR repertoires were compared before and after mRNA vaccination in COVID-19 convalescent patients and in infection-naive vaccine recipients. The full study included some 10 COVID-19 convalescent patients and a few SARS-CoV-2-naive healthy vaccine recipients. The Oncomine TCR Beta short-read assay on an Illumina iSeq 100 was used to sequence cultures from other donors in the study.

The library was built by means of the immunoSEQ multiplex PCR assay. DNA from the CD4+ T cells that had been cultured and isolated underwent TCR beta CDR3 sequencing. In the original analysis: Non-productive TCR sequences were discarded, and reads were trimmed to the CDR3 region, with only CDR3s of 7 or more amino acids retained. Antigen-specific clonotypes were identified with the MANAFEST web app by comparing expansion in peptide wells against reference cultures. To be called positive, a clone needed expansion at FDR<0.05 compared with the reference and with all other wells, an odds ratio greater than 5, and a frequency greater than 0.1% in two replicate wells. A clonotype was called cross-reactive if it was significantly expanded both in SARS-CoV-2 spike wells and in at least one common cold coronavirus spike condition. Using the stringdist R package, CDR3 similarity was measured by Levenshtein distance, and unrooted trees were constructed with ape in R 3.6.1. TCRdb's version of the immuneACCESS table is confined to in-frame rearrangements and falls short of the full clone set. An unresolved V gene accounts for under half of the shortfall where checked; the remainder is of unknown origin. The V and J calls and the clone size are those of that table, but D and trimming were determined from the DNA. This sample has 50,000 or so clones in its table, and just under 80% of those were observed once. 6% of the sample is held by the ten biggest clonotypes.

There are 14 amino acids in the CDR3, from cysteine to phenylalanine inclusive. Here the CDR3 DNA is all that survives: 42 bases in frame from base 1. V sheds 7 bases and J sheds 2 bases, leaving 14 bases between their ends. Sequences MNHEY (CDR1) and SVGAGI (CDR2) are obtained from the germline V gene. The paper's findings and limits, for the study overall: In healthy vaccine recipients, vaccine-induced clones were almost all SARS-CoV-2 mono-reactive, with only 1 of 255 being cross-reactive with common cold coronaviruses. Marked clonal contraction was observed in both infection-induced and vaccine-induced clones at late post-vaccination timepoints, consistent with waning T cell responses. Limitations of the study were the small number of convalescent patients and the absence of early post-infection timepoints.

This TCR derives from a human donor who received a COVID-19 vaccine. The V and J segments used are TRBV6-5 and TRBJ2-5, with the identity of the D gene unclear. The specimen was CD4+ T cells from PBMCs cultured with HCoV-OC43 spike peptides, collected before COVID-19 vaccination. Per the publication, the cell subset or site label means: HCoV-OC43 spike overlapping peptide pool stimulation. Here is the DNA: TGTGCCAGCAAAGGACGGATACCTCAAGAGACCCAGTACTTC. It codes for CASKGRIPQETQYF.